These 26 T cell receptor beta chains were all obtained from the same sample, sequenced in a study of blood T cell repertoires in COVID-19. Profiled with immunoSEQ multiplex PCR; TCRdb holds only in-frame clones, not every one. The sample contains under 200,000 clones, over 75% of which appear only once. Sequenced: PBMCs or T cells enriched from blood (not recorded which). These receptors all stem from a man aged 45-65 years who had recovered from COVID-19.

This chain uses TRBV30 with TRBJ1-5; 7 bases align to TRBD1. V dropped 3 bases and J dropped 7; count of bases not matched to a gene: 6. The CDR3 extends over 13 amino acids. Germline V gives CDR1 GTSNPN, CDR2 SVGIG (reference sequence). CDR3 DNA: TGTGCCTGGAGCCCACAGGGGAGCCAGCCCCAGCATTTT. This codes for CAWSPQGSQPQHF.

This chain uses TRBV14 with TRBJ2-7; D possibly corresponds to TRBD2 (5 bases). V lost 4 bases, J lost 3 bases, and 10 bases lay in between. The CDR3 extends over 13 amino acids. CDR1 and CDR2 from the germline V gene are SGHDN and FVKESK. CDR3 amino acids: CASSPIGGYEQYF. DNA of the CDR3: TGTGCCAGCAGCCCCATCGGAGGCTACGAGCAGTACTTC.

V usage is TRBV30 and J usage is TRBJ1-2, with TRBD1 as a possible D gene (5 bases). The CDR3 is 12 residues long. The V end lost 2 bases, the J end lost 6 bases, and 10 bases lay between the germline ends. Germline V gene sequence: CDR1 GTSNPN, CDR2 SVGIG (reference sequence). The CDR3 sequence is CAWSNSRDGYTF. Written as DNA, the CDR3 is TGTGCCTGGAGTAACTCCAGGGATGGCTACACCTTC.

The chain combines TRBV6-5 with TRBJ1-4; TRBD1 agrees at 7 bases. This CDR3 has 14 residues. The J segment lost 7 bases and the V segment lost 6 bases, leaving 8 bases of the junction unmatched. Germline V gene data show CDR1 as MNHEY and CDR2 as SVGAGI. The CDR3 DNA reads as TGTGCCAGCAGGGAGACAGGGTCGGGTGAAAAACTGTTTTTT. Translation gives CASRETGSGEKLFF.

In DNA form, the CDR3 reads TGTGCCAGCTCACCTCCGGTGAACACTGAAGCTTTCTTT. Translated: CASSPPVNTEAFF. This rearrangement joins TRBV18 to TRBJ1-1; no clear D. The CDR3 is made up of 13 amino acids. Trimming took off 3 bases at V and 0 bases at J, with 5 bases between the two ends. CDR1 KGHSH and CDR2 LQKENI come from the germline V gene.

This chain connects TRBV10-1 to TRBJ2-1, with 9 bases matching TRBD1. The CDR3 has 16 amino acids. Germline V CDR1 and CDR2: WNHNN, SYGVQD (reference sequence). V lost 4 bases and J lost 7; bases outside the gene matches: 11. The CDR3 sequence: CASSGFSGTGLNEQFF. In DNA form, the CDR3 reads TGCGCCAGCAGTGGGTTTTCCGGGACAGGGTTGAATGAGCAGTTCTTC.

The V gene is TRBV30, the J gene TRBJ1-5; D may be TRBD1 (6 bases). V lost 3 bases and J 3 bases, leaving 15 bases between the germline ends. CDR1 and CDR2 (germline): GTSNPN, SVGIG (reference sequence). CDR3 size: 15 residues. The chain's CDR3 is CAWRNKQGPNQPQHF. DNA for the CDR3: TGTGCCTGGAGGAATAAACAGGGACCCAATCAGCCCCAGCATTTT.

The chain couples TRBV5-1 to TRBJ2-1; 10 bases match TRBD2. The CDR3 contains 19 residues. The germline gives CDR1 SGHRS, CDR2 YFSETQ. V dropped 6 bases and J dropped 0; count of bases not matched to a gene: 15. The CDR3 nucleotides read TGCGCCAGCACACAGGGGAAGCGGGAGGGCGGTTTCTCCTACAATGAGCAGTTCTTC. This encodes CASTQGKREGGFSYNEQFF. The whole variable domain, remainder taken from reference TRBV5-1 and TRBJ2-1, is KAGVTQTPRYLIKTRGQQVTLSCSPISGHRSVSWYQQTPGQGLQFLFEYFSETQRNKGNFPGRFSGRQFSNSRSEMNVSTLELGDSALYLCASTQGKREGGFSYNEQFFGPGTRLTVL.

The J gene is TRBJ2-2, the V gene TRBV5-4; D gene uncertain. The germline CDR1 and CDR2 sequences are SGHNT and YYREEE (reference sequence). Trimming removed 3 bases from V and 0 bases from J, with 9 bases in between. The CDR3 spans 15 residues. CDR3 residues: CASSSSLANTGELFF. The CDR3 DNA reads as TGTGCCAGCAGCTCCTCACTGGCGAACACCGGGGAGCTGTTTTTT.

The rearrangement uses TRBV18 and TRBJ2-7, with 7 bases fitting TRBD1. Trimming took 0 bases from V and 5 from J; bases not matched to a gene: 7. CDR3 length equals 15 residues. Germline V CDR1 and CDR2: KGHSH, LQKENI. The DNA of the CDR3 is TGTGCCAGCTCACCACCCGGCAGGGGGACGCACGAGCAGTACTTC. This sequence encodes CASSPPGRGTHEQYF.

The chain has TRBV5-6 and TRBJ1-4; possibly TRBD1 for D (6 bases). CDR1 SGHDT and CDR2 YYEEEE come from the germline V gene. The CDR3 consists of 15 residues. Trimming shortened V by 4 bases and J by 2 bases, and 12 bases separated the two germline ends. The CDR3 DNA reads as TGTGCCAGCAGCGACTCCAGGGGTACTAATGAAAAACTGTTTTTT. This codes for CASSDSRGTNEKLFF.

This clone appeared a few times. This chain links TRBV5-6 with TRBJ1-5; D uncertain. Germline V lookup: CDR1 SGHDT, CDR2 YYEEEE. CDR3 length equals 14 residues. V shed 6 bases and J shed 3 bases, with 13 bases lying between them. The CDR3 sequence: CASTHGFSNQPQHF. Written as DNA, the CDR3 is TGTGCCAGCACCCACGGGTTTTCCAATCAGCCCCAGCATTTT.

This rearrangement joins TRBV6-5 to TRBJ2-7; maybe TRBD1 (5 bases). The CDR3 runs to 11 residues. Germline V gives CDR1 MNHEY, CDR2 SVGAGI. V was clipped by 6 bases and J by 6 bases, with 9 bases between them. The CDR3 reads CASRDSGEQYF. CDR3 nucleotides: TGTGCCAGCAGAGACAGTGGCGAGCAGTACTTC.

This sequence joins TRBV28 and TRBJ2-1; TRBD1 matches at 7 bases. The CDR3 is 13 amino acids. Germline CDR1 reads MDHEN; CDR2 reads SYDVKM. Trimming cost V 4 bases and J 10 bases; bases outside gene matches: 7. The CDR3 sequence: CASSYEGADEQFF. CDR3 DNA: TGTGCCAGCAGTTACGAGGGGGCAGACGAGCAGTTCTTC.

CDR3 in amino acids: CASSQTGTNQPQHF. The CDR3 coding sequence is TGCGCCAGCAGCCAGACAGGGACCAATCAGCCCCAGCATTTT. The rearrangement uses TRBV4-1 and TRBJ1-5; 7 bases are shared with TRBD1. This CDR3 is 14 amino acids long. From germline, CDR1 is MGHRA and CDR2 YSYEKL. Losses at the gene ends were 3 bases for V and 3 bases for J; bases not matched to a gene: 2.

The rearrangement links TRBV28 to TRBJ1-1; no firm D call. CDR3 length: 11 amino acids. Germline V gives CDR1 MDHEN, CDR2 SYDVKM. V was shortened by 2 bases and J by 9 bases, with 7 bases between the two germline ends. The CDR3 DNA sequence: TGTGCCAGCAGTTTAGAGCTAAAAGCTTTCTTT. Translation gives CASSLELKAFF.

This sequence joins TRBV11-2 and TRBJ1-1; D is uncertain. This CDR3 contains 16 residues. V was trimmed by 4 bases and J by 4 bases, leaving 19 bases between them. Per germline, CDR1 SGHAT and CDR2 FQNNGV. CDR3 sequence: CASSSPAGSRSTEAFF. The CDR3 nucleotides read TGTGCCAGCAGCTCCCCTGCGGGTAGCCGGAGCACTGAAGCTTTCTTT.

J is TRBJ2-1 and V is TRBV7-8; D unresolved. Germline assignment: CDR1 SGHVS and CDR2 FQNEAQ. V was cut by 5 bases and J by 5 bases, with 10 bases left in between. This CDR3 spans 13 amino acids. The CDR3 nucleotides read TGTGCCAGCAGCCGGCGGCCCAACAATGAGCAGTTCTTC. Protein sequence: CASSRRPNNEQFF.

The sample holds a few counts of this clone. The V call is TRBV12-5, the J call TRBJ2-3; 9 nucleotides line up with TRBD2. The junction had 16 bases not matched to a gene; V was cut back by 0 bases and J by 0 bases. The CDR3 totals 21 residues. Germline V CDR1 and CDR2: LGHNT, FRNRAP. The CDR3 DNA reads TGTGCTAGTGGTTTGGTACCCCTTGGTCGACTAGCGGATCGTAGCACAGATACGCAGTATTTT. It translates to CASGLVPLGRLADRSTDTQYF.

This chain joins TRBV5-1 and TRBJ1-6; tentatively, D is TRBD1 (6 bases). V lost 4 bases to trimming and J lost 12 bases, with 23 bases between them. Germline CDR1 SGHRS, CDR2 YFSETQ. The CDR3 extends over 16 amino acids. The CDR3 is CASSRAGVPGGRPLHF. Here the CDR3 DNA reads TGCGCCAGCAGCCGTGCAGGGGTCCCCGGTGGTAGACCCCTCCACTTT.

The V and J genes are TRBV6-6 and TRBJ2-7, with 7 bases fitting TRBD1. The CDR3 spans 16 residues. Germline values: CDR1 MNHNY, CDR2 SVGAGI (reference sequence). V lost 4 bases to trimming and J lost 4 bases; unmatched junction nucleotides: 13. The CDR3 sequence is CASSFSARTGSYEQYF. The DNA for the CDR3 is TGTGCCAGCAGTTTTTCCGCTCGGACAGGTAGTTACGAGCAGTACTTC.

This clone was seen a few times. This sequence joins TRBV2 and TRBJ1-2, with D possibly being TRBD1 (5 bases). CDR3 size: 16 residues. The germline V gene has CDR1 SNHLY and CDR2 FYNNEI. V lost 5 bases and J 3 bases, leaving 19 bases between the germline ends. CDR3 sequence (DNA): TGTGCCAGCAGTTCGCAGATCGGGGGGAGTGACTATGGCTACACCTTC. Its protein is CASSSQIGGSDYGYTF.

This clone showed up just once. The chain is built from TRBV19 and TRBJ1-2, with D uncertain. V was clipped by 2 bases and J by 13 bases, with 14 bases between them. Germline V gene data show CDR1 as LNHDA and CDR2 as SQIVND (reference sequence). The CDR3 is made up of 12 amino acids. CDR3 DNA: TGTGCCAGTAGTATACCCCGGCGGCCTTGCACCTTC. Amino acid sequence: CASSIPRRPCTF. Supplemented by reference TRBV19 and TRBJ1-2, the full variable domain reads DGGITQSPKYLFRKEGQNVTLSCEQNLNHDAMYWYRQDPGQGLRLIYYSQIVNDFQKGDIAEGYSVSREKKESFPLTVTSAQKNPTAFYLCASSIPRRPCTFGSGTRLTVV.

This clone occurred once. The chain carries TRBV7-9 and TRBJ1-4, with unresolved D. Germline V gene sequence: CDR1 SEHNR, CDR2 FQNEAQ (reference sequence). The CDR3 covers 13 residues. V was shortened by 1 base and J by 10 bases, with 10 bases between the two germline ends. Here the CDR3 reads CASSLGAPGKLFF. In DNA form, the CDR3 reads TGTGCCAGCAGCTTAGGAGCCCCGGGAAAACTGTTTTTT.

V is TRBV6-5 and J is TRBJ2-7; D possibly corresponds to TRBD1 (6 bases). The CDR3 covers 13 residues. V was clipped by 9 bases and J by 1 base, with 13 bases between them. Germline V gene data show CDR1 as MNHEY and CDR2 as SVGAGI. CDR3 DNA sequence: TGTGCCAGATCACGGGACAAATCCTACGAGCAGTACTTC. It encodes CARSRDKSYEQYF.

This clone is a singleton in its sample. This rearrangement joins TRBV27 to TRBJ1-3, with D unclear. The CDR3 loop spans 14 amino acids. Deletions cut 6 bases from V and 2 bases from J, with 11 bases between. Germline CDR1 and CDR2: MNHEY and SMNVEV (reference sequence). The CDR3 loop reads CASSGLNAGNTIYF. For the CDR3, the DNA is TGTGCCAGCAGCGGACTGAATGCTGGAAACACCATATATTTT.